The 8 T cell receptor beta chains below were found in one sample sequenced in a study of blood T cell repertoires in COVID-19. The repertoire was sequenced with immunoSEQ multiplex PCR; TCRdb's copy has only in-frame clones and lacks some. The profile covers under 150,000 clones, with more than 90% appearing a single time and approximately 3.5% taken by the ten largest. The sample taken for sequencing was peripheral blood. Source of these receptors: a man in his fifties with active COVID-19.

V and J are TRBV2 and TRBJ2-2, with a weak D call TRBD2 (5 bases). Germline values: CDR1 SNHLY, CDR2 FYNNEI. V lost 2 bases, J lost 5 bases, and 12 bases lay in between. CDR3 length equals 15 residues. CDR3 in DNA: TGTGCCAGCAGTGAAATTCGCCGAGGGACCGGGGAGCTGTTTTTT. It translates to CASSEIRRGTGELFF.

The J gene is TRBJ2-3, the V gene TRBV27; 8 nucleotides match TRBD1. The V gene's germline CDR1 is MNHEY and CDR2 SMNVEV (reference sequence). The CDR3 loop spans 16 amino acids. The trim removed 2 bases at V and 4 bases at J, leaving 8 bases unmatched. For the CDR3, the DNA is TGTGCCAGCAGTTTAATGGGGACAGGAGGGGCAGATACGCAGTATTTT. It yields the protein CASSLMGTGGADTQYF.

The chain employs TRBV19 and TRBJ2-1; D remains ambiguous. Germline V gene sequence: CDR1 LNHDA, CDR2 SQIVND (reference sequence). V was cut by 7 bases and J by 0 bases, with 13 bases left in between. The CDR3 has 15 residues. CDR3 sequence (DNA): TGTGCCAGTACGCCACAATTAAGCTCCTACAATGAGCAGTTCTTC. It specifies CASTPQLSSYNEQFF.

This chain connects TRBV29-1 to TRBJ2-7, with D maybe TRBD1 (6 bases). The CDR3 consists of 12 residues. The germline CDR1 and CDR2 sequences are SQVTM and ANQGSEA. Trimming shortened V by 7 bases and J by 2 bases, and 12 bases separated the two germline ends. The CDR3 spells CSARQVPYEQYF. The CDR3, as DNA: TGCAGCGCCCGACAGGTCCCCTACGAGCAGTACTTC.

The V gene is TRBV9, the J gene TRBJ2-5; 13 bases are shared with TRBD2. Germline assignment: CDR1 SGDLS and CDR2 YYNGEE. The CDR3 spans 15 residues. Trimming at V came to 2 bases and at J to 3 bases, leaving 1 base not matched to a gene. CDR3 coding DNA: TGTGCCAGCAGCGTCGGGACTAGCGGGAAAGAGACCCAGTACTTC. This translates into CASSVGTSGKETQYF.

This clone was seen a single time. The chain recombines TRBV3-1 (or the pseudogene TRBV3-2) with TRBJ2-7; 9 positions match TRBD1. V shed 5 bases, J shed 0 bases, and the junction held 5 bases outside the gene matches. Germline CDR1 is LGHDT and CDR2 is YNNKEL (reference sequence). The length of the CDR3 is 15 residues. CDR3 residues: CASSADRGGSYEQYF. CDR3 coding DNA: TGTGCCAGCAGCGCGGACAGGGGAGGCTCCTACGAGCAGTACTTC.

This clone has a single count. This rearrangement joins TRBV3-1 (or the pseudogene TRBV3-2) to TRBJ2-1, with TRBD2 matching over 8 bases. CDR3 size: 15 residues. Germline trimming cut 7 bases from V and 0 bases from J; bases unmatched to any gene: 5. Germline V gene sequence: CDR1 LGHDT, CDR2 YNNKEL (reference sequence). CDR3 nucleotides: TGTGCCAGCATCGCGGGGGGCGGCTCCTACAATGAGCAGTTCTTC. This sequence encodes CASIAGGGSYNEQFF.

In DNA form, the CDR3 reads TGTGCCAGCAGTTCGAAAGATCCGGGACAGGGCACTCGGGCGCAGTATTTT. Amino acids: CASSSKDPGQGTRAQYF. This chain uses TRBV27 with TRBJ2-3; TRBD1 aligns across 9 bases. Trimming took 4 bases from V and 10 from J; bases not matched to a gene: 18. The germline gives CDR1 MNHEY, CDR2 SMNVEV (reference sequence). The CDR3 runs to 17 residues.